This TCR beta chain came from a study of human T cells and chemical hapten exposure. Study details: The patient population, which was mostly female, had alopecia areata, totalis or universalis.

The CDR3 sequence is 11 residues long. V was shortened by 7 bases and J by 7 bases, with 11 bases between the two germline ends. In germline, CDR1 is SQVTM, CDR2 ANQGSEA. Stated time point: patch test 1, 2 weeks after DPC sensitization. Treatment reported: therapeutic diphenylcyclopropenone sensitization with weekly scalp DPC. This clonotype has a count of ten or more. TCRdb re-called the RACE reads through MiXCR, storing one row per CDR3 protein. This table holds 80,000 to 100,000 distinct CDR3 sequences, under 15% found once. The chain couples TRBV29-1 to TRBJ2-1; possible D gene TRBD2, 6 bases. This TCR was sampled from a woman in her thirties or forties with alopecia areata. Some clones in this sample may be carry-over from other donors' samples. Material: whole blood, obtained in connection with sensitization to the hapten diphenylcyclopropenone (DPC). The CDR3 spells CSAEEGNEQFF. The CDR3 DNA is TGCAGCGCTGAGGAGGGGAATGAGCAGTTCTTC.